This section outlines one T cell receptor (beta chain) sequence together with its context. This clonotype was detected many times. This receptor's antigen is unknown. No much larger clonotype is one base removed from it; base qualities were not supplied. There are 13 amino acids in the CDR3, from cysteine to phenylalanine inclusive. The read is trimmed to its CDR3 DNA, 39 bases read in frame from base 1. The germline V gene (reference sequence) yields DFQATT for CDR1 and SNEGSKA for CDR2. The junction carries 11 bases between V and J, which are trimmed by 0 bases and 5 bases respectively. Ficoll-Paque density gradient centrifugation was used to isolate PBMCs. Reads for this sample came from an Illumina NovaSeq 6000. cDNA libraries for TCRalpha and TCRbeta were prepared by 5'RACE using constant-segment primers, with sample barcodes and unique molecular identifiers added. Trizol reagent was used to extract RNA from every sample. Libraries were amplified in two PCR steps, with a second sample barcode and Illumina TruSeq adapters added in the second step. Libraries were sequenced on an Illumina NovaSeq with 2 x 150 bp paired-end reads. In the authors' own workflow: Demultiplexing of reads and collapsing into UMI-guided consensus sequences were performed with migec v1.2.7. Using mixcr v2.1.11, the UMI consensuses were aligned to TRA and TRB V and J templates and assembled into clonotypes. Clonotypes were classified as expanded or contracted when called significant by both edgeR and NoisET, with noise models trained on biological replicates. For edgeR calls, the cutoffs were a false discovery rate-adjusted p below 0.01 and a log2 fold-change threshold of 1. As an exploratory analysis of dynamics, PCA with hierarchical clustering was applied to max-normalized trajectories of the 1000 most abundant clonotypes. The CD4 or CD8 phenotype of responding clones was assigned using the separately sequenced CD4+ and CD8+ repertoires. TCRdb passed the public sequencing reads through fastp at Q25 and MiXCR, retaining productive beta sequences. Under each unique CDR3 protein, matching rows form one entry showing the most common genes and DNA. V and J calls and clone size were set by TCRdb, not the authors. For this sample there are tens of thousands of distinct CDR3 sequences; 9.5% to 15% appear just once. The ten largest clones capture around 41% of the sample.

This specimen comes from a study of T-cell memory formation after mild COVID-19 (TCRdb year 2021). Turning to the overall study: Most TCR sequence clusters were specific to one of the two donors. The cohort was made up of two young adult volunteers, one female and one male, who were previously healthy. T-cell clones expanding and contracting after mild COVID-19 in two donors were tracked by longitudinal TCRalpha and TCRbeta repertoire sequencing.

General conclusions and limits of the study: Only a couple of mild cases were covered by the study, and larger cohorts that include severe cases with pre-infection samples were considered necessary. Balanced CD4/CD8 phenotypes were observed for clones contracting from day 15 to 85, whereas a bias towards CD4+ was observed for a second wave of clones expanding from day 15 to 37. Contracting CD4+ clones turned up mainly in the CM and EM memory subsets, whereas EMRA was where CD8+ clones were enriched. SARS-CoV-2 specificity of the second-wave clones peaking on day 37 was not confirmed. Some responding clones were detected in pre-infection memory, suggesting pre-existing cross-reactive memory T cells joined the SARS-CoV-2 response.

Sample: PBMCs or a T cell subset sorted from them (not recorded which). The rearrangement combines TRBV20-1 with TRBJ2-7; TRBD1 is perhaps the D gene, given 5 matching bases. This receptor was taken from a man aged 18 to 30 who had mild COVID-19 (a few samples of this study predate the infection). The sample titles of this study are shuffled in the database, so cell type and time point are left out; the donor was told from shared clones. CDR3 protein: CSARDTRDNEQYF. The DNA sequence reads TGCAGTGCTAGAGATACCAGGGATAACGAGCAGTACTTC.